This record concerns one T cell receptor (beta chain) sequence. Its antigen is unidentified. These data belong to a study of a mutant IDH1 vaccine in newly diagnosed glioma. On the study more broadly: Patients got their first vaccination 4-6 weeks after radiotherapy alone, or with temozolomide cycles. Patients had received radiotherapy, temozolomide, or both previously, most receiving both.

TCRdb's table, derived via immunoSEQ multiplex PCR, lists solely in-frame clones and lacks some. Among approximately 27,000 clones listed, 89% were seen once. Time point denoted: week 5, during vaccination. Topical imiquimod accompanied each vaccine dose, which consisted of 300 ug of mutant IDH1 20-mer peptide. CDR3 length equals 11 residues. Germline-derived CDR1 and CDR2 are SEHNR and FQNEAQ (reference sequence). The germline V and J ends were trimmed by 3 bases and 6 bases, with 5 bases remaining between them. The material sequenced was PBMCs, taken from a glioma patient whose treatment included an IDH1 peptide vaccine. This clonotype was obtained from a man aged 18 to 29 with glioma. This chain uses TRBV7-9 with TRBJ1-1; D is uncertain. CDR3 sequence (DNA): TGTGCCAGCAGCTTCAGTTCTGAAGCTTTCTTT. The encoded protein is CASSFSSEAFF.